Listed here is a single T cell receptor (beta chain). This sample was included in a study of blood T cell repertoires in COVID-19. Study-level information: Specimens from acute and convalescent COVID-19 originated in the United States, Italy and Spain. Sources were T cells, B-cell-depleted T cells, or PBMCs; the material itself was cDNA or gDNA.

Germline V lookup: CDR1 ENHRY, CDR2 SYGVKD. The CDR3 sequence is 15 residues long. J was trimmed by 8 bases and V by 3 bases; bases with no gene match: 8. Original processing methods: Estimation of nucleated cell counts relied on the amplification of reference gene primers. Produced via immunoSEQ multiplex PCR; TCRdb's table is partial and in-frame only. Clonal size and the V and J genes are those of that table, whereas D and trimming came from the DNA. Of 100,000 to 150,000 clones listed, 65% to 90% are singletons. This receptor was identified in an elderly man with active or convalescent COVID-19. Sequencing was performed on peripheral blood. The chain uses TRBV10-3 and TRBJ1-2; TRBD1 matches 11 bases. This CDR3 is CAISERGQGEEGYTF. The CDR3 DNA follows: TGTGCCATCAGTGAAAGGGGACAGGGGGAAGAAGGCTACACCTTC.